These T cell receptor beta chains were read from a single sample in a study of T cell responses to AZD1222 COVID-19 vaccine. Profiled with immunoSEQ multiplex PCR; TCRdb holds only in-frame clones, not every one. The sample has around 110,000 clones; around 88% are singletons. The input for sequencing was peripheral blood, taken on day 0 of AZD1222 vaccination. These receptors were obtained from an adult in good health. Each CDR3 is given with its conserved first and last residue. D genes are given only for firm matches. Only part of the rows carry a size: once, few, many, or a class if the clone is expanded.

D,size,J,V,CDR3,DNA
TRBD1,-,TRBJ2-1,TRBV5-1,CASSIGTVSYNEQFF,TGCGCCAGCAGCATAGGGACAGTCTCCTACAATGAGCAGTTCTTC
-,-,TRBJ1-4,TRBV19,CASKVPRGWATNEKLFF,TGTGCCAGTAAGGTCCCCAGGGGTTGGGCAACTAATGAAAAACTGTTTTTT
-,-,TRBJ1-4,TRBV12-1,CASPIWGFHEKLFF,TGTGCCAGCCCCATTTGGGGGTTTCATGAAAAACTGTTTTTT
TRBD1,-,TRBJ1-1,TRBV7-3,CASSPQGARRGTEAFF,TGTGCCAGCAGCCCGCAGGGGGCGCGGAGGGGCACTGAAGCTTTCTTT
TRBD1,-,TRBJ1-2,TRBV5-1,CASSLGTGSVYGYTF,TGCGCCAGCAGCTTGGGGACAGGTTCAGTCTATGGCTACACCTTC
TRBD1,once,TRBJ2-7,TRBV18,CASSQDRGRPDEQYF,TGTGCCAGCTCACAAGACAGGGGGCGCCCCGACGAGCAGTACTTC
-,-,TRBJ2-1,TRBV7-9,CASSLIPGRNEQFF,TGTGCCAGCAGCTTAATCCCGGGTAGGAATGAGCAGTTCTTC
-,-,TRBJ2-7,TRBV6-5,CASSYGAFNYEQYF,TGTGCCAGCAGTTACGGGGCTTTTAACTACGAGCAGTACTTC
-,few,TRBJ1-2,TRBV5-6,CASSLGFADGYTF,TGTGCCAGCAGCTTGGGGTTCGCTGATGGCTACACCTTC
TRBD2,-,TRBJ2-5,TRBV5-8,CASSLGLAGAQETQYF,TGTGCCAGCAGCTTGGGACTAGCGGGGGCGCAGGAGACCCAGTACTTC
-,-,TRBJ2-7,TRBV7-2,CASSPSVSYEQYF,TGTGCCAGCAGCCCAAGCGTATCCTACGAGCAGTACTTC